This is a list of T cell receptor beta chains from one sample in a study of cytomegalovirus exposure and HLA in healthy donors. Measured with immunoSEQ multiplex PCR; TCRdb has only the in-frame clones, and not every one. The data show more than 100,000 clones, around 78% seen once. The sequenced material came from PBMCs. These receptors all come from a woman between 18 and 29 years old in good health and CMV-seronegative. Each CDR3 is given without its conserved first and last residue.

J: TRBJ2-2
V: TRBV7-2
CDR3: ASSQQGPGTGPRELF

J: TRBJ2-2
V: TRBV6-5
CDR3: ASSLAGRTGELF

J: TRBJ2-5
V: TRBV5-1
CDR3: ASSSLAGASETQY

J: TRBJ1-5
V: TRBV6-6
CDR3: ASSYWAVDPNQPQH

J: TRBJ2-1
V: TRBV11-2
CDR3: ASSRTHEQF

J: TRBJ2-3
V: TRBV5-1
CDR3: ASSRTSGDTQY

J: TRBJ2-5
V: TRBV5-1
CDR3: ASSLTGQGIIQTQY

J: TRBJ1-2
V: TRBV4-1
CDR3: ASSQPNPGQGYSGYGYT

J: TRBJ1-4
V: TRBV6-5
CDR3: ASSSLGGGNEKLF

J: TRBJ1-1
V: TRBV5-1
CDR3: ASSLNTGGTEAF